This TCR beta chain originates from a study of blood T cell repertoires in COVID-19. Whole-study context: Acute-phase and convalescent COVID-19 samples originated in the United States, Italy and Spain. The cDNA or gDNA used as material had been derived from T cells, B-cell-depleted T cells, or PBMCs.

With V trimmed by 1 base and J by 3 bases, 14 bases remained unmatched. The CDR3 loop spans 18 amino acids. The germline gives CDR1 SGHDT, CDR2 YYEEEE. Per the authors' pipeline: Nucleated cell number was recorded as an estimate derived from reference gene primer amplification. Profiling relied on immunoSEQ multiplex PCR, and the TCRdb table lists in-frame clones only, not all of them. Clone size and V and J calls were adopted from that table, with D and trimming inferred from the DNA. The data contain over 400,000 clones, 75% to 90% of them singletons. The chain links TRBV5-6 to TRBJ1-2, with 8 bases that match TRBD1. The receptor's source is a woman aged 25 to 45 with active or convalescent COVID-19. Sequencing was carried out using peripheral blood. CDR3 bases: TGTGCCAGCAGCTTGTTATCGGACAGGGACGCTTCCTACTATGGCTACACCTTC. Translated, it gives CASSLLSDRDASYYGYTF.